This T cell receptor beta chain was recovered during a study of cytotoxic CD8 clonotypes in ibrutinib-treated CLL. Study information: The patient breakdown showed approximately 11 relapsed/refractory and about 16 treatment-naive cases, with fewer than 18 IGHV unmutated. Investigators reported around 25 partial and 2 complete responses; after median approximately 63 months, approximately 15 patients remained remitted and about 12 progressed. Across samples, productive templates numbered some 250,000 and productive rearrangements reached over 90,000 on average. Broader study findings: Elevated clonality accompanied ibrutinib response, with a return toward baseline values at progression.

The CDR3 is 15 amino acids. The ends were cut back, 4 bases at V and 10 bases at J, with 20 bases in the middle. The V gene's germline CDR1 is MDHEN and CDR2 SYDVKM. Data came from immunoSEQ multiplex PCR; TCRdb stores just in-frame clones and leaves some out. The sample shows fewer than 400,000 clones, around 66% of them seen only once. A note on this clone: The antigen remains unidentified.

This chain links TRBV28 with TRBJ2-1, with D hard to call. This receptor was taken from a human donor with chronic lymphocytic leukemia. Sample: PBMCs, taken after 36 months of ibrutinib treatment. The CDR3 nucleotides read TGTGCCAGCAGTTCCCCTCGGGCGCCCCTGGGGGAGCAGTTCTTC. This gives the protein CASSSPRAPLGEQFF. Combining the CDR3 with reference TRBV28 and TRBJ2-1 gives the whole variable domain DVKVTQSSRYLVKRTGEKVFLECVQDMDHENMFWYRQDPGLGLRLIYFSYDVKMKEKGDIPEGYSVSREKKERFSLILESASTNQTSMYLCASSSPRAPLGEQFFGPGTRLTVL.